One sample yielded the 32 T cell receptor beta chains listed below, sequenced in a study of human T cells and chemical hapten exposure. Using its own MiXCR run on the RACE reads, TCRdb lists one record per CDR3 protein. This repertoire shows roughly 110,000 distinct CDR3 sequences, 10% to 15% found once; its top ten account for about 1.6%. As for time point: pre-sensitization, week 0. Treatment reported: therapeutic diphenylcyclopropenone sensitization with weekly scalp DPC. Here the sequenced sample was whole blood, taken in connection with sensitization to the hapten diphenylcyclopropenone (DPC). Source of these receptors: a woman in her fifties or sixties with alopecia areata. Some clones in this sample may be carry-over from other donors' samples.

The chain links TRBV7-9 to TRBJ1-2; 7 nucleotides align to TRBD1. This CDR3 is built from 15 residues. The germline V gene has CDR1 SEHNR and CDR2 FQNEAQ (reference sequence). J was trimmed by 2 bases and V by 6 bases; bases with no gene match: 9. CDR3 sequence reads: CASSLRQGRNYGYTF. The CDR3, as DNA: TGTGCCAGCAGTTTAAGACAGGGTCGGAACTATGGCTACACCTTC.

V is TRBV4-2 and J is TRBJ1-2, with D possibly matching TRBD1 (5 bases). This CDR3 comprises 15 residues. Trimming shortened V by 3 bases and J by 4 bases, and 15 bases separated the two germline ends. Germline assignment: CDR1 LGHNA and CDR2 YNFKEQ. DNA for the CDR3: TGTGCCAGCAGCCAGAGCGAAACAGGATTCTATGGCTACACCTTC. Protein: CASSQSETGFYGYTF.

This clonotype was seen at least ten times. The J gene is TRBJ2-2, the V gene TRBV2; D unclear. The germline gives CDR1 SNHLY, CDR2 FYNNEI. V was pared by 4 bases and J by 2 bases, with 8 bases between. The CDR3 spans 14 residues. The CDR3 region is CASSVRTNTGELFF. Written as DNA, the CDR3 is TGTGCCAGCAGTGTTAGGACCAACACCGGGGAGCTGTTTTTT. Filled out from reference TRBV2 and TRBJ2-2, the complete variable domain reads EPEVTQTPSHQVTQMGQEVILRCVPISNHLYFYWYRQILGQKVEFLVSFYNNEISEKSEIFDDQFSVERPDGSNFTLKIRSTKLEDSAMYFCASSVRTNTGELFFGEGSRLTVL.

This clonotype showed up many times. This chain links TRBV29-1 with TRBJ1-1; D is undetermined. The CDR3 has 8 residues. Trimming removed 5 bases from V and 10 bases from J, with 5 bases in between. Germline CDR1 reads SQVTM; CDR2 reads ANQGSEA. CDR3 amino acids: CSVIGAFF. The CDR3 DNA is TGCAGCGTTATCGGAGCTTTCTTT.

This clonotype has a handful of counts. This sequence joins TRBV18 and TRBJ1-1; the match to TRBD1 covers 7 bases. Germline trimming cut 1 base from V and 7 bases from J; bases unmatched to any gene: 3. CDR3 length: 13 residues. The germline V gene encodes CDR1 KGHSH and CDR2 LQKENI. The CDR3: CASSPLTGVEAFF. The CDR3 DNA is TGTGCCAGCTCACCACTAACAGGGGTTGAAGCTTTCTTT.

The chain combines TRBV29-1 with TRBJ2-1; no firm D call. From germline, CDR1 is SQVTM and CDR2 ANQGSEA. This CDR3 comprises 13 residues. With 5 bases removed from V and 6 bases from J, the gap between germline ends came to 14 bases. CDR3 protein: CSVWSRGGNEQFF. DNA of the CDR3: TGCAGCGTTTGGAGCCGTGGCGGCAATGAGCAGTTCTTC.

The chain employs TRBV28 and TRBJ2-7; D gene unclear. Trimming took off 6 bases at V and 5 bases at J, with 8 bases between the two ends. The length of the CDR3 is 11 residues. Germline CDR1 is MDHEN and CDR2 is SYDVKM. CDR3: CASRTRDEQYF. The CDR3 DNA follows: TGTGCCAGCAGGACCCGGGACGAGCAGTACTTC. Full variable domain (remainder filled in from reference TRBV28 and TRBJ2-7): DVKVTQSSRYLVKRTGEKVFLECVQDMDHENMFWYRQDPGLGLRLIYFSYDVKMKEKGDIPEGYSVSREKKERFSLILESASTNQTSMYLCASRTRDEQYFGPGTRLTVT.

This clonotype showed up many times. The chain joins TRBV14 to TRBJ2-5; D is possibly TRBD1 or TRBD2 (6 bases each). CDR1 and CDR2 from the germline V gene are SGHDN and FVKESK. Trimming shortened V by 1 base and J by 9 bases, and 9 bases separated the two germline ends. This CDR3 has 12 amino acids. The DNA of the CDR3 is TGTGCCAGCAGCCAAGGAGGGGGGCCCCAGTACTTC. Its translation is CASSQGGGPQYF.

The chain's CDR3 is CASSPGTSGATDTQYF. CDR3 bases: TGTGCCAGCAGTCCCGGGACTAGCGGGGCCACAGATACGCAGTATTTT. This chain links TRBV12-3 or TRBV12-4 with TRBJ2-3, with TRBD2 matching 13 bases. Losses at the gene ends were 5 bases for V and 2 bases for J; bases not matched to a gene: 4. This CDR3 is 16 amino acids long.

This clonotype was seen many times. The chain combines TRBV10-3 with TRBJ2-1, with 9 bases that match TRBD1. This CDR3 has 15 amino acids. V shed 10 bases and J 5 bases; nucleotides not matched to a gene: 12. Germline V CDR1 and CDR2: ENHRY, SYGVKD. The CDR3 nucleotides read TGTGCCACTTCCCCCGGGACAGGGTCCAACAATGAGCAGTTCTTC. It codes for CATSPGTGSNNEQFF.

The chain links TRBV3-1 to TRBJ2-2; D is undetermined. Trimming pared 0 bases from V and 15 bases from J, leaving 14 bases between. Germline CDR1 reads LGHDT; CDR2 reads YNNKEL (reference sequence). The CDR3 spans 13 residues. The CDR3 protein is CASSQEGLRMLFF. The DNA for the CDR3 is TGTGCCAGCAGCCAAGAGGGTCTAAGAATGTTGTTTTTT.

This clonotype showed up just a few times. This chain uses TRBV2 with TRBJ2-1; D is perhaps TRBD1 (5 bases). The V and J ends lost 4 bases and 4 bases respectively, with 8 bases between them. Germline CDR1 SNHLY, CDR2 FYNNEI. The CDR3 runs 13 residues. The CDR3 sequence: CASSGQPYNEQFF. DNA of the CDR3: TGTGCCAGCAGTGGACAGCCTTACAATGAGCAGTTCTTC.

The CDR3 is CAISESGKGAYEQYF. DNA for the CDR3: TGTGCCATCAGTGAGTCGGGTAAGGGGGCATACGAGCAGTACTTC. J is TRBJ2-7 and V is TRBV10-3; 7 nucleotides agree with TRBD1. V shed 0 bases, J shed 4 bases, and the junction held 6 bases outside the gene matches. The CDR3 consists of 15 residues. CDR1 and CDR2 from the germline V gene are ENHRY and SYGVKD.

In nucleotides, the CDR3 is TGCGCCAGCAGCCAAGACAGGGCCAGGGATACGCAGTATTTT. Protein sequence: CASSQDRARDTQYF. The J gene is TRBJ2-3, the V gene TRBV4-3; tentative D call: TRBD1 (5 bases). Germline V gives CDR1 LGHNA, CDR2 YSLEER. Deletions cut 0 bases from V and 6 bases from J, with 10 bases between. The CDR3 runs 14 residues.

The sample holds a few counts of this clonotype. The chain uses TRBV6-6 and TRBJ1-3; 9 bases map to TRBD1. The CDR3 spans 18 residues. The J segment lost 0 bases and the V segment lost 3 bases, leaving 9 bases of the junction unmatched. The germline V gene encodes CDR1 MNHNY and CDR2 SVGAGI (reference sequence). The CDR3 region has the DNA TGTGCCAGCAGTTATTTTCCCGGGACAGGGACCTCTGGAAACACCATATATTTT. Amino acids: CASSYFPGTGTSGNTIYF.

In this sample, this clonotype turned up a few times. The chain has TRBV4-3 and TRBJ2-6; either TRBD1 or TRBD2 may supply D (5 bases each). This CDR3 has 18 amino acids. The germline CDR1 and CDR2 sequences are LGHNA and YSLEER. V was trimmed by 2 bases and J by 2 bases, leaving 16 bases between them. Here the CDR3 DNA reads TGCGCCAGCAGCCAACCTGGACGAGGGGCGGCTGGGGCCAACGTCCTGACTTTC. Translating gives CASSQPGRGAAGANVLTF.

This clonotype was observed a handful of times. The chain carries TRBV2 and TRBJ1-2; D call uncertain. Trimming cost V 5 bases and J 2 bases, with 15 bases left between them. CDR1 SNHLY and CDR2 FYNNEI come from the germline V gene. CDR3 length equals 15 residues. The CDR3 sequence is CASSLGGGGNYGYTF. CDR3 bases: TGTGCCAGCAGTCTCGGAGGCGGAGGGAACTATGGCTACACCTTC.

There are many counts of this clonotype. This chain uses TRBV13 with TRBJ2-2; D is unclear. V lost 8 bases, J lost 6 bases, and 16 bases lay in between. The CDR3 is 14 amino acids. Germline CDR1 reads PRHDT; CDR2 reads FYEKMQ (reference sequence). This CDR3 reads CASSTGIGPGELFF. In DNA, the CDR3 is TGTGCCAGCTCGACGGGCATCGGGCCCGGGGAGCTGTTTTTT.

In this sample, this clonotype turned up a few times. In DNA, the CDR3 is TGTGCCAGCAGCTCTCGACAGGGGGATTCACCCCTCCACTTT. Translation: CASSSRQGDSPLHF. The chain joins TRBV5-6 to TRBJ1-6, with 9 bases identical to TRBD1. Losses at the gene ends were 3 bases for V and 8 bases for J; bases not matched to a gene: 3. CDR1 and CDR2 from the germline V gene are SGHDT and YYEEEE. This CDR3 has 14 amino acids. The entire variable domain, with the rest obtained from reference TRBV5-6 and TRBJ1-6, is as follows: DAGVTQSPTHLIKTRGQQVTLRCSPKSGHDTVSWYQQALGQGPQFIFQYYEEEERQRGNFPDRFSGHQFPNYSSELNVNALLLGDSALYLCASSSRQGDSPLHFGNGTRLTVT.

CDR3 sequence: CASSYLSTEAFF. Here the CDR3 DNA reads TGTGCCAGCAGTTACTTGAGCACTGAAGCTTTCTTT. The chain couples TRBV6-2 or TRBV6-3 to TRBJ1-1, with no clear D. The CDR3 is 12 residues long. Per the germline V gene, CDR1 is MNHEY and CDR2 is SVGEGT. V lost 1 base, J lost 4 bases, and 4 bases lay in between.

This clonotype turned up a few times. The CDR3 DNA reads as TGTGCCAGCAGTCTAGGGTCCGGCAGCACGAGTACTGAAGCTTTCTTT. Its protein is CASSLGSGSTSTEAFF. This sequence joins TRBV7-9 and TRBJ1-1; D gene unclear. V lost 6 bases and J 5 bases, leaving 22 bases between the germline ends. Germline CDR1 reads SEHNR; CDR2 reads FQNEAQ (reference sequence). CDR3 length: 16 residues. Full variable domain (rest looked up from reference TRBV7-9 and TRBJ1-1): DTGVSQNPRHKITKRGQNVTFRCDPISEHNRLYWYRQTLGQGPEFLTYFQNEAQLEKSRLLSDRFSAERPKGSFSTLEIQRTEQGDSAMYLCASSLGSGSTSTEAFFGQGTRLTVV.

The rearrangement uses TRBV6-5 and TRBJ2-7; the D is unclear. The CDR3 loop spans 17 amino acids. Trimming took 2 bases from V and 0 from J, leaving 17 bases between them. Germline values: CDR1 MNHEY, CDR2 SVGAGI. The CDR3 DNA reads as TGTGCCAGCAGTTACAATTTCGCACCCTTGAACTCCTACGAGCAGTACTTC. It yields the protein CASSYNFAPLNSYEQYF.

This clonotype was recorded a few times. The V gene is TRBV20-1, the J gene TRBJ2-1, with D unclear. The CDR3 contains 12 residues. Germline CDR1 reads DFQATT; CDR2 reads SNEGSKA (reference sequence). Trimming took 3 bases from V and 6 from J, leaving 9 bases between them. In DNA form, the CDR3 reads TGCAGTGCTAGTATCTCGGGCAATGAGCAGTTCTTC. It yields the protein CSASISGNEQFF.

J is TRBJ2-5 and V is TRBV4-1; D unclear. Per germline, CDR1 MGHRA and CDR2 YSYEKL. V was clipped by 0 bases and J by 9 bases, with 8 bases between them. This CDR3 is 12 amino acids long. Written as DNA, the CDR3 is TGCGCCAGCAGCCAAGATAGCCGGGCCCAGTACTTC. Protein sequence: CASSQDSRAQYF.

Ten or more counts support this clonotype. This chain uses TRBV6-5 with TRBJ1-5; D call uncertain. The V end was cut by 5 bases, the J end by 2 bases, with 10 bases between. Germline CDR1 reads MNHEY; CDR2 reads SVGAGI. The CDR3 is 14 residues long. The CDR3 sequence: CASSLYPGNQPQHF. The CDR3 coding sequence is TGTGCCAGCAGTCTCTACCCGGGCAATCAGCCCCAGCATTTT.

The genes are TRBV7-2 and TRBJ2-1; TRBD2 matches 8 bases. Germline V gives CDR1 SGHTA, CDR2 FQGNSA. CDR3 size: 14 residues. The V segment lost 5 bases and the J segment 14 bases; nucleotides outside the gene matches: 14. The CDR3 DNA reads TGTGCCAGCAGCCTCCGTGGGACTAGGAGTGGGAAGTTCTTC. Protein sequence: CASSLRGTRSGKFF.

The chain recombines TRBV6-2 or TRBV6-3 with TRBJ1-5; D may be TRBD1 (6 bases). This CDR3 spans 16 amino acids. Trimming cost V 2 bases and J 4 bases, with 15 bases left between them. Germline V CDR1 and CDR2: MNHEY, SVGEGT. The CDR3 is CASSYAGAVGNQPQHF. DNA of the CDR3: TGTGCCAGCAGTTACGCAGGGGCCGTAGGAAATCAGCCCCAGCATTTT.

This clonotype has a count of ten or more. The chain joins TRBV29-1 to TRBJ2-1, with 8 bases identical to TRBD2. The germline V gene encodes CDR1 SQVTM and CDR2 ANQGSEA. V shed 4 bases, J shed 6 bases, and the junction held 11 bases outside the gene matches. The CDR3 runs 15 residues. The CDR3 is CSVADPGTRGNEQFF. The CDR3 coding sequence is TGCAGCGTTGCGGACCCCGGGACTAGGGGCAATGAGCAGTTCTTC.

V gene TRBV7-2 combines with J gene TRBJ2-7, with D perhaps matching TRBD1 or TRBD2 (5 bases each). CDR1 and CDR2 from the germline V gene are SGHTA and FQGNSA. This CDR3 region has 17 residues. V lost 0 bases and J 4 bases, leaving 19 bases between the germline ends. The CDR3 bases are TGTGCCAGCAGCTTAGCGCTGGGGACCCAACAACCTTACGAGCAGTACTTC. It encodes CASSLALGTQQPYEQYF.

The chain recombines TRBV7-6 with TRBJ2-3, with TRBD2 as a possible D gene (5 bases). CDR3 length: 15 amino acids. Between the trimmed V and J ends, which lost 1 base and 0 bases, there was a span of 8 bases. Germline loops: CDR1 SGHVS, CDR2 FNYEAQ. The chain's CDR3 is CASSLGLYSTDTQYF. The CDR3 DNA is TGTGCCAGCAGCTTAGGACTATATAGCACAGATACGCAGTATTTT.

This clonotype was recorded at least ten times. This chain connects TRBV2 to TRBJ2-6; D ambiguous. Germline CDR1 SNHLY, CDR2 FYNNEI. The CDR3 is made up of 13 amino acids. The V gene lost 8 bases and the J gene lost 4 bases, with 9 bases spanning the gap. In nucleotides, the CDR3 is TGTGCCAGCGGGCTCTTCGGGGCCAACGTCCTGACTTTC. It yields the protein CASGLFGANVLTF.

In its sample, this clonotype was seen a few times. This chain uses TRBV28 with TRBJ2-3; 8 bases agree with TRBD2. Germline V gene sequence: CDR1 MDHEN, CDR2 SYDVKM. There are 16 residues in the CDR3. Losses at the gene ends were 6 bases for V and 2 bases for J; bases not matched to a gene: 10. The CDR3 loop is CASSRRAGGVTDTQYF. For the CDR3, the DNA is TGTGCCAGCAGCCGCCGGGCGGGGGGCGTCACAGATACGCAGTATTTT. Using reference TRBV28 and TRBJ2-3 for the parts outside the CDR3, the full variable domain is DVKVTQSSRYLVKRTGEKVFLECVQDMDHENMFWYRQDPGLGLRLIYFSYDVKMKEKGDIPEGYSVSREKKERFSLILESASTNQTSMYLCASSRRAGGVTDTQYFGPGTRLTVL.